Presented here are 8 T cell receptor beta chains from one specimen sequenced in a study of blood T cells in healthy people across ages. With a J-beta primer mix and a sample-barcoded 5' primer, a second PCR ran roughly 6 to 11 cycles. TCRdb recomputed calls from the 5' RACE reads with MiXCR, one row per CDR3 protein. In the table there are about a million distinct CDR3 sequences, around 54% of which are singletons. Sequenced material: blood. The receptor set was obtained from a woman in her fifties or sixties in good health.

This clonotype was found once. The rearrangement joins TRBV6-5 to TRBJ2-7, with a weak D call TRBD2 (6 bases). This CDR3 comprises 13 residues. Trimming cost V 7 bases and J 3 bases, with 13 bases left between them. CDR1 MNHEY and CDR2 SVGAGI come from the germline V gene. CDR3 region: CASNRPGLYEQYF. For the CDR3, the DNA is TGTGCCAGCAACCGACCGGGACTCTACGAGCAGTACTTC.

The chain carries TRBV5-1 and TRBJ2-1; 13 bases agree with TRBD2. CDR1 is SGHRS, CDR2 YFSETQ, per germline. V trimming: 1 base; J trimming: 10 bases; junction bases outside the gene matches: 8. The CDR3 has 16 residues. The CDR3 DNA reads as TGCGCCAGCAGCTTGAAACTAGCGGGAGGGTCGGCGGAGCAGTTCTTC. Its translation is CASSLKLAGGSAEQFF.

This clonotype was seen once. The chain combines TRBV14 with TRBJ2-1; TRBD2 aligns across 12 bases. The V segment lost 3 bases and the J segment 6 bases; nucleotides outside the gene matches: 15. The CDR3 sequence is 19 residues long. Germline V gene sequence: CDR1 SGHDN, CDR2 FVKESK. CDR3 sequence (DNA): TGTGCCAGCAGCCATCGACTAGCGGGAGCCCCCGCTCTTTCCAATGAGCAGTTCTTC. It translates to CASSHRLAGAPALSNEQFF. The whole variable domain, remainder taken from reference TRBV14 and TRBJ2-1, is EAGVTQFPSHSVIEKGQTVTLRCDPISGHDNLYWYRRVMGKEIKFLLHFVKESKQDESGMPNNRFLAERTGGTYSTLKVQPAELEDSGVYFCASSHRLAGAPALSNEQFFGPGTRLTVL.

This clonotype occurred a few times. This rearrangement joins TRBV3-1 to TRBJ1-2, with D unresolved. The CDR3 runs 13 residues. V was clipped by 4 bases and J by 4 bases, with 10 bases between them. Germline CDR1 is LGHDT and CDR2 is YNNKEL (reference sequence). CDR3 protein: CASSRDKGYGYTF. The CDR3 bases are TGTGCCAGCAGCCGTGACAAGGGCTATGGCTACACCTTC.

This clonotype occurred a few times. The chain has TRBV7-2 and TRBJ2-2; tentative D call: TRBD2 (7 bases). This CDR3 is 16 amino acids long. The V and J ends lost 7 bases and 6 bases respectively, with 21 bases between them. The germline gives CDR1 SGHTA, CDR2 FQGNSA. The CDR3 reads CASTLSRRGGSGELFF. The CDR3 DNA sequence: TGTGCCAGCACCCTTAGTCGTAGGGGGGGATCCGGGGAGCTGTTTTTT.

This clonotype was found a few times. The chain has TRBV6-5 and TRBJ2-1, with a weak D call TRBD2 (6 bases). This CDR3 region has 13 residues. The germline V gene encodes CDR1 MNHEY and CDR2 SVGAGI. V dropped 6 bases and J dropped 7 bases, with 13 bases sitting between them. The CDR3 coding sequence is TGTGCCAGCAGGGTCGGGACTGCAAATGAGCAGTTCTTC. It translates to CASRVGTANEQFF.

This clonotype was observed a handful of times. V usage is TRBV2 and J usage is TRBJ2-1; TRBD1 matches at 10 bases. The germline V gene has CDR1 SNHLY and CDR2 FYNNEI. V shed 5 bases, J shed 7 bases, and the junction held 5 bases outside the gene matches. CDR3 size: 14 residues. The CDR3 is CASSFDRGRNEQFF. The CDR3 DNA is TGTGCCAGCAGTTTCGACAGGGGGCGGAATGAGCAGTTCTTC.

This clonotype was seen ten or more times. One junction end disagrees with the germline gene, perhaps due to a read error. The genes are TRBV7-2 and TRBJ2-7; the D gene is possibly TRBD2 (5 bases). CDR1 and CDR2 from the germline V gene are SGHTA and FQGNSA. The CDR3 contains 14 residues. CDR3 loop: CASSVARATYEQYF. The CDR3 DNA reads TGTGCCAGCAGCGTAGCGCGTGCAACCTACGAGCAGTACTTC. Looking up the rest from reference TRBV7-2 and TRBJ2-7 gives the full variable domain: GAGVSQSPSNKVTEKGKDVELRCDPISGHTALYWYRQSLGQGLEFLIYFQGNSAPDKSGLPSDRFSAERTGGSVSTLTIQRTQQEDSAVYLCASSVARATYEQYFGPGTRLTVT.